Each of the 10 T cell receptor beta chains below was sequenced from the same sample in a study of naive and memory T cell subsets. Both TRBC1 and TRBC2 were covered by a beta constant-region primer of two equimolar oligonucleotides. Ligated cDNA was amplified by four rounds of PCR with nested alpha and beta constant-region primers and SP2. TCRdb re-called the UMI-ligation and nested PCR reads with MiXCR, one entry per CDR3 protein. Of tens of thousands of distinct CDR3 sequences detected, around 9% appear once; the ten largest clones hold less than 1.5%. Specimen: naive CD8+ T cells from blood. The receptors were gathered from a human donor in good health.

This clonotype was observed a handful of times. J is TRBJ2-7 and V is TRBV12-5; D remains ambiguous. This CDR3 is 12 amino acids long. Deletions cut 1 base from V and 3 bases from J, with 4 bases between. Germline lookup yields CDR1 LGHNT and CDR2 FRNRAP. CDR3 loop: CASGLGYYEQYF. CDR3 DNA sequence: TGTGCTAGTGGTTTGGGGTACTACGAGCAGTACTTC.

This clonotype occurred a few times. The CDR3 region has the DNA TGTGCCAGCAGTTCTAGACCTGGACAGACCCCCACAGATACGCAGTATTTT. Its protein product is CASSSRPGQTPTDTQYF. J is TRBJ2-3 and V is TRBV2; D is possibly TRBD1 (6 bases). The germline V gene encodes CDR1 SNHLY and CDR2 FYNNEI. The length of the CDR3 is 17 residues. V lost 5 bases, J lost 2 bases, and 20 bases lay in between.

This clonotype has only a few counts. The chain uses TRBV7-9 and TRBJ2-7, with 7 bases matching TRBD1. Trimming at V came to 4 bases and at J to 3 bases, leaving 6 bases not matched to a gene. This CDR3 has 14 amino acids. Germline CDR1 SEHNR, CDR2 FQNEAQ (reference sequence). The CDR3 DNA is TGTGCCAGCAGCTCACCGGGACAGAACTACGAGCAGTACTTC. It translates to CASSSPGQNYEQYF.

In its sample, this clonotype was seen many times. This chain connects TRBV19 to TRBJ2-1; perhaps TRBD2 as D (5 bases). This CDR3 has 17 amino acids. Germline V gene lookup returns CDR1 LNHDA and CDR2 SQIVND (reference sequence). V lost 0 bases, J lost 2 bases, and 14 bases lay in between. The CDR3 reads CASSIDFGGSAYNEQFF. CDR3 DNA sequence: TGTGCCAGTAGTATAGATTTCGGCGGGTCAGCCTACAATGAGCAGTTCTTC.

This clonotype was seen a few times. This rearrangement joins TRBV5-1 to TRBJ1-2, with a possible D match to TRBD1 (5 bases). This CDR3 has 15 amino acids. The V gene lost 0 bases and the J gene lost 1 base, with 10 bases spanning the gap. The germline CDR1 and CDR2 sequences are SGHRS and YFSETQ. For the CDR3, the DNA is TGCGCCAGCAGCTTGGTGTCAGGGATTAACTATGGCTACACCTTC. Encoded protein: CASSLVSGINYGYTF. Drawing the rest from reference TRBV5-1 and TRBJ1-2, the complete variable domain is KAGVTQTPRYLIKTRGQQVTLSCSPISGHRSVSWYQQTPGQGLQFLFEYFSETQRNKGNFPGRFSGRQFSNSRSEMNVSTLELGDSALYLCASSLVSGINYGYTFGSGTRLTVV.

This clonotype was counted ten times or more. This chain connects TRBV7-9 to TRBJ2-4, with a possible D match to TRBD2 (6 bases). The CDR3 loop spans 15 amino acids. Between the trimmed V and J ends, which lost 4 bases and 6 bases, there was a span of 16 bases. Germline CDR1 and CDR2: SEHNR and FQNEAQ (reference sequence). For the CDR3, the DNA is TGTGCCAGCAGCTCCCCCGGGAGTAGCGGAAACATTCAGTACTTC. It yields the protein CASSSPGSSGNIQYF.

There are many counts of this clonotype. DNA of the CDR3: TGTGCCACCAGCGGAGCCCAGGGGTACGAGCAGTACTTC. Translating gives CATSGAQGYEQYF. The rearrangement joins TRBV15 to TRBJ2-7; possibly TRBD1 for D (6 bases). The V and J ends lost 5 bases and 4 bases respectively, with 12 bases between them. The CDR3 is 13 residues long. Germline V gene sequence: CDR1 LNHNV, CDR2 YYDKDF (reference sequence).

This clonotype was picked up many times. This sequence joins TRBV18 and TRBJ1-4; maybe TRBD1 (6 bases). V was cut by 3 bases and J by 3 bases, with 17 bases left in between. The CDR3 runs 17 residues. Per the germline V gene, CDR1 is KGHSH and CDR2 is LQKENI. The CDR3 loop reads CASSPPPQGLANEKLFF. The DNA for the CDR3 is TGTGCCAGCTCACCGCCACCACAGGGTTTGGCTAATGAAAAACTGTTTTTT.

This clonotype was picked up many times. This chain uses TRBV28 with TRBJ2-1, with 10 bases fitting TRBD1. CDR1 is MDHEN, CDR2 SYDVKM, per germline. CDR3 size: 14 residues. J was trimmed by 2 bases and V by 10 bases; bases with no gene match: 5. For the CDR3, the DNA is TGTGCCACCACCGGGACAGGGGCCTACAATGAGCAGTTCTTC. It encodes CATTGTGAYNEQFF.

This clonotype was seen at least ten times. The rearrangement uses TRBV4-3 and TRBJ2-7; possibly TRBD2 for D (7 bases). The V gene's germline CDR1 is LGHNA and CDR2 YSLEER. This CDR3 has 15 residues. The V gene lost 0 bases and the J gene lost 4 bases, with 13 bases spanning the gap. The CDR3 here is CASSQDWGGFYEQYF. The CDR3 DNA sequence: TGCGCCAGCAGCCAAGATTGGGGGGGCTTTTACGAGCAGTACTTC.